This T cell receptor (beta chain) originates from a study of T cell changes during pregnancy in multiple sclerosis. Some clones are missing from TCRdb's copy, which holds only in-frame ones; the method was immunoSEQ multiplex PCR. Among about 51,000 clones listed, under 95% were seen once. Germline V gives CDR1 LNHDA, CDR2 SQIVND (reference sequence). Trimming cost V 3 bases and J 2 bases, with 16 bases left between them. The CDR3 has 17 amino acids. Sequenced here: CD4+ T cells from peripheral blood mononuclear cells, sampled in the second trimester of pregnancy. V gene TRBV19 combines with J gene TRBJ1-4, with D possibly TRBD1 on 6 matching bases. This clonotype originated in a female donor with multiple sclerosis, enrolled in a pregnancy study. This CDR3 is CASSIGWRGGTNEKLFF. The CDR3, as DNA: TGTGCCAGTAGTATTGGTTGGAGGGGGGGGACTAATGAAAAACTGTTTTTT.